Below, 27 T cell receptor beta chains from the same sample are listed, as sequenced in a study of cytotoxic CD8 clonotypes in ibrutinib-treated CLL. The protocol was immunoSEQ multiplex PCR, while the TCRdb copy is restricted to in-frame clones and leaves out a portion. Among roughly 58,000 clones listed, 50% to 65% were seen once. The sample was PBMCs, taken at disease progression, from a patient treated with ibrutinib. The receptors come from a human donor with chronic lymphocytic leukemia.

Remarks on this clone: One base away lies a much larger clone, so this may be a sequencing read error. This chain uses TRBV7-4 with TRBJ2-5; the D gene is possibly TRBD2 (6 bases). CDR3 length equals 16 residues. In germline, CDR1 is SGHVT, CDR2 SQSDAQ. Trimming pared 5 bases from V and 5 bases from J, leaving 21 bases between. The CDR3 sequence: CASSLLGGEVGETQYF. DNA of the CDR3: TGTGCCAGCAGCCTATTAGGAGGGGAGGTGGGGGAGACCCAGTACTTC.

This chain connects TRBV2 to TRBJ1-1; possibly TRBD1 for D (5 bases). The CDR3 is 14 residues long. V was shortened by 2 bases and J by 0 bases, with 7 bases between the two germline ends. CDR1 SNHLY and CDR2 FYNNEI come from the germline V gene. CDR3 loop: CASSERGVNTEAFF. The CDR3 region has the DNA TGTGCCAGCAGTGAACGGGGGGTGAACACTGAAGCTTTCTTT.

This clone was seen only a few times. The chain combines TRBV7-9 with TRBJ2-3, with D possibly matching TRBD2 (6 bases). The CDR3 is 10 residues long. Germline values: CDR1 SEHNR, CDR2 FQNEAQ (reference sequence). The CDR3 sequence is CAGGSDTQYF. The CDR3 nucleotides read TGTGCTGGGGGGTCAGATACGCAGTATTTT.

This clone is classed as medium-sized. The genes are TRBV5-4 and TRBJ2-2; D remains ambiguous. Germline CDR1 and CDR2: SGHNT and YYREEE (reference sequence). V lost 0 bases and J 8 bases, leaving 14 bases between the germline ends. CDR3 size: 15 residues. The CDR3 protein is CASSLVAEKGGELFF. CDR3 coding DNA: TGTGCCAGCAGCTTGGTCGCGGAGAAAGGGGGGGAGCTGTTTTTT.

This sequence joins TRBV5-1 and TRBJ2-7; D call uncertain. V shed 1 base and J shed 1 base, with 6 bases lying between them. The CDR3 covers 13 residues. Germline lookup yields CDR1 SGHRS and CDR2 YFSETQ. CDR3 DNA: TGCGCCAGCAGCTTGCGGGTGTCCTACGAGCAGTACTTC. Translation: CASSLRVSYEQYF.

The genes are TRBV7-9 and TRBJ2-1, with D uncertain. This CDR3 region has 12 residues. Germline assignment: CDR1 SEHNR and CDR2 FQNEAQ (reference sequence). With 5 bases removed from V and 7 bases from J, the gap between germline ends came to 9 bases. As DNA, the CDR3 is TGTGCCAGCAGCCCCACAGAGAATGAGCAGTTCTTC. The encoded protein is CASSPTENEQFF.

CDR3 loop: CASSPGGGSTEAFF. CDR3 DNA: TGTGCCAGCAGCCCAGGTGGGGGGTCCACTGAAGCTTTCTTT. V and J are TRBV5-4 and TRBJ1-1; D is possibly TRBD1 (5 bases). The ends were cut back, 4 bases at V and 4 bases at J, with 14 bases in the middle. CDR3 length: 14 amino acids. CDR1 is SGHNT and CDR2 is YYREEE in the germline V gene (reference sequence).

The chain joins TRBV10-1 to TRBJ2-1, with 12 bases fitting TRBD2. The germline gives CDR1 WNHNN, CDR2 SYGVQD (reference sequence). V shed 6 bases, J shed 9 bases, and the junction held 6 bases outside the gene matches. This CDR3 contains 14 residues. CDR3 DNA: TGCGCCAGCAGGACTAGCGGGAGAGTCTGTGAGCAGTTCTTC. Protein sequence: CASRTSGRVCEQFF.

The chain employs TRBV5-1 and TRBJ2-5; 8 nucleotides match TRBD2. V was pared by 4 bases and J by 6 bases, with 5 bases of the junction left unmatched. This CDR3 has 13 residues. Looked up from germline, CDR1 is SGHRS and CDR2 is YFSETQ. The CDR3 DNA follows: TGCGCCAGCAGCCAAGCGGGAGCACAGACCCAGTACTTC. It translates to CASSQAGAQTQYF.

The chain combines TRBV12-5 with TRBJ1-5; a possible D gene is TRBD1 (6 bases). V was trimmed by 0 bases and J by 2 bases, leaving 26 bases between them. CDR3 length: 21 amino acids. Per germline, CDR1 LGHNT and CDR2 FRNRAP. The CDR3 loop is CASGLVSKSGTIAGGNQPQHF. DNA of the CDR3: TGTGCTAGTGGTTTGGTGTCGAAGTCCGGGACAATCGCGGGGGGCAATCAGCCCCAGCATTTT.

This clone was seen at least ten times. V and J are TRBV27 and TRBJ1-5; D is possibly TRBD1 (5 bases). The germline gives CDR1 MNHEY, CDR2 SMNVEV (reference sequence). This CDR3 region has 15 residues. Trimming shortened V by 6 bases and J by 5 bases, and 17 bases separated the two germline ends. CDR3 protein: CASRPTGEMDQPQHF. The CDR3 DNA reads TGTGCCAGCAGACCCACAGGAGAAATGGATCAGCCCCAGCATTTT.

The V call is TRBV5-1, the J call TRBJ1-1, with TRBD1 as a possible D gene (5 bases). CDR3 length: 14 amino acids. Germline loops: CDR1 SGHRS, CDR2 YFSETQ. Trimming left V 0 bases short and J 2 bases short, with 8 bases between. The CDR3 coding sequence is TGCGCCAGCAGCTTGGCAGGGAGTAACACTGAAGCTTTCTTT. It translates to CASSLAGSNTEAFF.

The chain recombines TRBV27 with TRBJ2-5; 7 positions agree with TRBD2. Germline V CDR1 and CDR2: MNHEY, SMNVEV (reference sequence). This CDR3 has 14 residues. V dropped 6 bases and J dropped 2; count of bases not matched to a gene: 6. The chain's CDR3 is CASRISGYQETQYF. As DNA, the CDR3 is TGTGCCAGCAGGATTAGCGGGTATCAAGAGACCCAGTACTTC.

This clone was found a few times. The J gene is TRBJ2-7, the V gene TRBV28; TRBD2 matches 9 bases. The V segment lost 1 base and the J segment 7 bases; nucleotides outside the gene matches: 8. In germline, CDR1 is MDHEN, CDR2 SYDVKM. The CDR3 is 15 amino acids. The CDR3 sequence: CASSLSAGGLGEQYF. The CDR3 DNA sequence: TGTGCCAGCAGTTTATCGGCGGGAGGGTTGGGGGAGCAGTACTTC. Variable domain in full (rest from reference TRBV28 and TRBJ2-7): DVKVTQSSRYLVKRTGEKVFLECVQDMDHENMFWYRQDPGLGLRLIYFSYDVKMKEKGDIPEGYSVSREKKERFSLILESASTNQTSMYLCASSLSAGGLGEQYFGPGTRLTVT.

The chain uses TRBV20-1 and TRBJ2-5; D is possibly TRBD1 (5 bases). Gene TRBJ2-7 matches the end of the DNA better, so the J call may be wrong. Germline values: CDR1 DFQATT, CDR2 SNEGSKA (reference sequence). This CDR3 is 10 amino acids long. In DNA form, the CDR3 reads TGCAGTGCTGGGGCGTACGAGCAGTACTTC. Translated, it gives CSAGAYEQYF.

This chain links TRBV28 with TRBJ1-5, with TRBD1 matching 7 bases. Germline CDR1 MDHEN, CDR2 SYDVKM. The J segment lost 4 bases and the V segment lost 3 bases, leaving 6 bases of the junction unmatched. This CDR3 region has 15 residues. The CDR3 DNA sequence: TGTGCCAGCAGTTTTCCCCCAGGGGGGAATCAGCCCCAGCATTTT. It translates to CASSFPPGGNQPQHF. Combining the CDR3 with reference TRBV28 and TRBJ1-5 gives the whole variable domain DVKVTQSSRYLVKRTGEKVFLECVQDMDHENMFWYRQDPGLGLRLIYFSYDVKMKEKGDIPEGYSVSREKKERFSLILESASTNQTSMYLCASSFPPGGNQPQHFGDGTRLSIL.

The CDR3 here is CASSGLGQGGYGYTF. For the CDR3, the DNA is TGTGCCAGCAGCGGCCTGGGACAGGGGGGCTATGGCTACACCTTC. This sequence joins TRBV9 and TRBJ1-2; the match to TRBD1 covers 11 bases. The J segment lost 4 bases and the V segment lost 3 bases, leaving 5 bases of the junction unmatched. The CDR3 sequence is 15 residues long. Germline values: CDR1 SGDLS, CDR2 YYNGEE. The whole variable domain, remainder taken from reference TRBV9 and TRBJ1-2, is DSGVTQTPKHLITATGQRVTLRCSPRSGDLSVYWYQQSLDQGLQFLIQYYNGEERAKGNILERFSAQQFPDLHSELNLSSLELGDSALYFCASSGLGQGGYGYTFGSGTRLTVV.

J is TRBJ2-3 and V is TRBV30; perhaps D is TRBD1 or TRBD2 (5 bases each). The V end lost 8 bases, the J end lost 5 bases, and 8 bases lay between the germline ends. The germline V gene encodes CDR1 GTSNPN and CDR2 SVGIG (reference sequence). This CDR3 comprises 10 residues. In nucleotides, the CDR3 is TGTGCCGCTGGGGGAGATACGCAGTATTTT. This sequence encodes CAAGGDTQYF.

This clone was counted only a few times. This chain links TRBV27 with TRBJ2-7; 8 nucleotides match TRBD2. Unmatched junction bases numbered 16, after V lost 5 bases and J lost 7 bases. Looked up from germline, CDR1 is MNHEY and CDR2 is SMNVEV (reference sequence). The CDR3 runs to 16 residues. The DNA of the CDR3 is TGTGCCAGCAGTACCCTTCCGGGACTAGTCCCCTGGGAGCAGTACTTC. The encoded protein is CASSTLPGLVPWEQYF.

Details on this clone: The junction and the germline gene differ at one end; a read error may be behind it. This rearrangement joins TRBV7-7 to TRBJ2-7; unclear D gene. This CDR3 is 14 amino acids long. Germline CDR1 reads SSHAT; CDR2 reads FNYEAQ (reference sequence). Here the CDR3 DNA reads TGTGCTAGCAGCTTACAAGAGGTCGGCTACGAGCAGTACTTC. Its translation is CASSLQEVGYEQYF.

This chain connects TRBV6-5 to TRBJ2-7; TRBD2 matches 7 bases. The ends lost 2 bases at V and 0 bases at J; junction bases unmatched: 4. Looked up from germline, CDR1 is MNHEY and CDR2 is SVGAGI. The CDR3 covers 15 residues. CDR3 amino acids: CASSYGGRASYEQYF. DNA of the CDR3: TGTGCCAGCAGTTACGGCGGGAGAGCCTCCTACGAGCAGTACTTC.

This chain uses TRBV5-8 with TRBJ1-1; D unresolved. The CDR3 has 14 residues. Trimming pared 0 bases from V and 5 bases from J, leaving 11 bases between. Looked up from germline, CDR1 is SGHTS and CDR2 is YDEGEE. The CDR3 nucleotides read TGTGCCAGCAGCTTGGATAACCAGAGAACTGAAGCTTTCTTT. It is translated as CASSLDNQRTEAFF.

The V gene is TRBV4-3, the J gene TRBJ1-2; TRBD1 matches 8 bases. Trimming removed 1 base from V and 6 bases from J; junction bases left unmatched: 4. The germline V gene has CDR1 LGHNA and CDR2 YSLEER. This CDR3 spans 14 amino acids. The CDR3 DNA reads TGCGCCAGCAGCCAAGCGGACAGGGTGGATGGCTACACCTTC. Translation gives CASSQADRVDGYTF.

The V gene is TRBV27, the J gene TRBJ1-5, with D maybe TRBD1 (5 bases). The CDR3 loop spans 16 amino acids. Between the trimmed V and J ends, which lost 5 bases and 0 bases, there was a span of 14 bases. CDR1 MNHEY and CDR2 SMNVEV come from the germline V gene (reference sequence). The CDR3 loop reads CASSAGRSISNQPQHF. CDR3 DNA sequence: TGTGCCAGCAGTGCGGGGCGATCGATTAGCAATCAGCCCCAGCATTTT.

The V and J genes are TRBV19 and TRBJ1-2; D unresolved. V was trimmed by 5 bases and J by 2 bases, leaving 9 bases between them. The CDR3 length is 13 residues. CDR1 LNHDA and CDR2 SQIVND come from the germline V gene (reference sequence). This CDR3 is CASSLHGNYGYTF. The CDR3 DNA reads as TGTGCCAGTAGTCTACACGGAAACTATGGCTACACCTTC.

In this sample, this clone turned up a few times. The genes are TRBV18 and TRBJ2-5; D is uncertain. With 2 bases removed from V and 5 bases from J, the gap between germline ends came to 12 bases. The CDR3 has 14 amino acids. Looked up from germline, CDR1 is KGHSH and CDR2 is LQKENI. The CDR3 nucleotides are TGTGCCAGCTCACCAACCCCTCAGTGGGAGACCCAGTACTTC. Its protein is CASSPTPQWETQYF.

This clone was recorded once. This chain connects TRBV20-1 to TRBJ1-1; tentatively, D is TRBD1 (6 bases). The CDR3 covers 11 residues. Germline CDR1 is DFQATT and CDR2 is SNEGSKA (reference sequence). CDR3: CSVGGNTEAFF. The CDR3 region has the DNA TGCAGCGTAGGGGGGAACACTGAAGCTTTCTTT.